Described below is a single T cell receptor (beta chain) sequence and its context. Here immunoSEQ multiplex PCR was the method, and the copy in TCRdb shows in-frame clones only, minus some. The table records tens of thousands of clones, over 70% of them present only once. The data were obtained in a study of blood T cell repertoires in COVID-19. Sequenced: peripheral blood. The sequence was collected from an elderly woman with acute or convalescent COVID-19.

In DNA, the CDR3 is TGTGCCAGCAGCCAGACTAGCACAGATACGCAGTATTTT. It is translated as CASSQTSTDTQYF. The chain links TRBV5-6 to TRBJ2-3; D remains unclear. Per the germline V gene, CDR1 is SGHDT and CDR2 is YYEEEE. The V gene lost 4 bases and the J gene lost 0 bases, with 6 bases spanning the gap. This CDR3 has 13 residues.